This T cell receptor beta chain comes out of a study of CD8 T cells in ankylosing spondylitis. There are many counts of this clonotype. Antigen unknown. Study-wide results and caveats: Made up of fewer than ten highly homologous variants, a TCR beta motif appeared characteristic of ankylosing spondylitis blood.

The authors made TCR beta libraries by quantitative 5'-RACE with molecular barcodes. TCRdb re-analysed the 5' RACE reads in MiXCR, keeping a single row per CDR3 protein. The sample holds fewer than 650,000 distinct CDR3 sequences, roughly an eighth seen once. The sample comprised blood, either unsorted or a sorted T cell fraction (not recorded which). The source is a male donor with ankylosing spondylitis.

Written as DNA, the CDR3 is TGTGCCACCAGTGGACGGGCACGGGGGCCTTTCCTCACAGATACGCAGTATTTT. Translated: CATSGRARGPFLTDTQYF. This chain links TRBV24-1 with TRBJ2-3; D possibly uses TRBD1 or TRBD2 (6 bases each). The CDR3 is 18 amino acids. Germline-derived CDR1 and CDR2 are KGHDR and SFDVKD. The V end lost 5 bases, the J end lost 2 bases, and 22 bases lay between the germline ends.